The clone carrying this TCR beta chain has at least ten counts. Its antigen is currently unknown. The sample is drawn from a study of response to subunit inactivated influenza vaccine. Study-wide points: New T cells are recruited in small numbers by each seasonal influenza vaccination, according to the authors' suggestion.

CDR3 length: 12 amino acids. The junction had 2 bases not matched to a gene; V was cut back by 4 bases and J by 5 bases. Germline CDR1 reads SGHRS; CDR2 reads YFSETQ. In TCRdb, the RT-PCR reads were re-called with MiXCR into one record per CDR3 protein. The sample has approximately 530,000 distinct CDR3 sequences, 13% seen once. The sequence was obtained from a man aged 50 to 59 who received an inactivated influenza vaccine. The sequencing here drew on PBMCs from blood, taken 40 to 50 days after vaccination. V is TRBV5-1 and J is TRBJ2-7; the match to TRBD1 covers 8 bases. CDR3 protein: CASSPDRDEQYF. As DNA, the CDR3 is TGCGCCAGCAGCCCGGACAGGGACGAGCAGTACTTC.